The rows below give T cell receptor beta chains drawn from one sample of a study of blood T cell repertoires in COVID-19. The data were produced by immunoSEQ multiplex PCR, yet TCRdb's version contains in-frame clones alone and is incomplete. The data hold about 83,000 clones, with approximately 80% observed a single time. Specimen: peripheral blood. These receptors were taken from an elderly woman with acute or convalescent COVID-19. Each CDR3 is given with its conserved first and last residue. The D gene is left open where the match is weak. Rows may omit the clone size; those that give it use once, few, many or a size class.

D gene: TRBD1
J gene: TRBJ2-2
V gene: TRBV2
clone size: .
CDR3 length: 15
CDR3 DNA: TGTGCCAGCAGTGGCCCAGGGGGCAACACCGGGGAGCTGTTTTTT
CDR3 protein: CASSGPGGNTGELFF

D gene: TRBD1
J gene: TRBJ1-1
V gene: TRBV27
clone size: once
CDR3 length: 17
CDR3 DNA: TGTGCCAGCAGTTTATTTGGGACAGGGGGCTTCACCACTGAAGCTTTCTTT
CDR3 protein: CASSLFGTGGFTTEAFF

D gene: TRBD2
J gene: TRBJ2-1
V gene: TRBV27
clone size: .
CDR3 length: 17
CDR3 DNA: TGTGCCAGCGCTAACTCTAGCGGGGGGATCTCCTACAATGAGCAGTTCTTC
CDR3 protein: CASANSSGGISYNEQFF

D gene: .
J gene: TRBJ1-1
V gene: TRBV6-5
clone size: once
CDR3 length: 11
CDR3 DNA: TGTGCCAGCAGTTATTTAACTGAAGCTTTCTTT
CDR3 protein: CASSYLTEAFF

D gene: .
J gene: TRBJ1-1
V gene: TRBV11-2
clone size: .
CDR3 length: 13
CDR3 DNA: TGTGCCAGCAGCTTCCAGGTAAACACTGAAGCTTTCTTT
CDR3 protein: CASSFQVNTEAFF

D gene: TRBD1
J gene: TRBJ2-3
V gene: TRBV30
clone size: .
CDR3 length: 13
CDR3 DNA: TGTGCCTTGACAGGGGGCGCGGGAGATACGCAGTATTTT
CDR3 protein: CALTGGAGDTQYF

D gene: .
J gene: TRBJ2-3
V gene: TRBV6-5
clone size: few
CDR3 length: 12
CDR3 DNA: TGTGCCAGCAGTTACGTTGGCGGCGGGCAGTATTTT
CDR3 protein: CASSYVGGGQYF

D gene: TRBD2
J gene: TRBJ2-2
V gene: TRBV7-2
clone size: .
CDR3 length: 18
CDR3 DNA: TGTGCCAGCAGCTCCCGGACTAGCGGGGGGGCTTTCCCCGGGGAGCTGTTTTTT
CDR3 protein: CASSSRTSGGAFPGELFF

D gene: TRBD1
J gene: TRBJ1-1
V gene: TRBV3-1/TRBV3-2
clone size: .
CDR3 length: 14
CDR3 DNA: TGTGCCAGCAGCCAAAGCAGGGGGTACACTGAAGCTTTCTTT
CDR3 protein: CASSQSRGYTEAFF

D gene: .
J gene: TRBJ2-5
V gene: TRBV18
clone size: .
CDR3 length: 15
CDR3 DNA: TGTGCCAGCTCAGAAGGCTATGGGGGGCAAGAGACCCAGTACTTC
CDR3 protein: CASSEGYGGQETQYF

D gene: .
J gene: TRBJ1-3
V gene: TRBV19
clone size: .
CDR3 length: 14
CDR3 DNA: TGTGCCAGTACCCTCCGGGACTCTGGAAACACCATATATTTT
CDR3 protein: CASTLRDSGNTIYF

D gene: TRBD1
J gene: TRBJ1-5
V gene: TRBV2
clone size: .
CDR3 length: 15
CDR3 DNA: TGTGCCAGCAGTGCGGGACAGGGGATCAATCAGCCCCAGCATTTT
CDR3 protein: CASSAGQGINQPQHF

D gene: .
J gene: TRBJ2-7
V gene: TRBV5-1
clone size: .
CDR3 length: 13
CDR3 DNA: TGCGCCAGCAGCTTGAAAGCTTCGTACGAGCAGTACTTC
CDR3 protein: CASSLKASYEQYF

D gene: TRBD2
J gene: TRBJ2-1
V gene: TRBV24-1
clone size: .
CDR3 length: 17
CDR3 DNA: TGTGCCACCAGTGACCGCCGTAGCGGGGGGGCCAGTGATGAGCAGTTCTTC
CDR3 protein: CATSDRRSGGASDEQFF

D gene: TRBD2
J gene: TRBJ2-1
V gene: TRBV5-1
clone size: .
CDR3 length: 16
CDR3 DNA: TGCGCCAGCAGCTTGGTGACTAGCGGGGGGAGTAATGAGCAGTTCTTC
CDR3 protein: CASSLVTSGGSNEQFF

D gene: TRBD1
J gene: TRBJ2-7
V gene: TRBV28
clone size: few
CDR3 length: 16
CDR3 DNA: TGTGCCAGCAGACGAGATACAGGGGGCGTAACCTACGAGCAGTACTTC
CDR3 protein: CASRRDTGGVTYEQYF

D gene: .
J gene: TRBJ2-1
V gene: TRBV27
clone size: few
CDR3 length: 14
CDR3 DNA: TGTGCCAGCAGTTTGGGGGGAGCGGGTGTTGAGCAGTTCTTC
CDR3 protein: CASSLGGAGVEQFF

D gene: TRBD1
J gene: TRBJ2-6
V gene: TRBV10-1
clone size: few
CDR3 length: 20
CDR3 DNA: TGCGCCAGCAGCCCAGGGGACGCGGGACAGGGCCTCTCTGGGGCCAACGTCCTGACTTTC
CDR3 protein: CASSPGDAGQGLSGANVLTF

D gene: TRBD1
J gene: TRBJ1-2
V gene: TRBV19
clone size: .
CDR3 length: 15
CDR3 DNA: TGTGCCAGTAGTGACCCGGGACAGGGTTTTGATGGCTACACCTTC
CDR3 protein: CASSDPGQGFDGYTF

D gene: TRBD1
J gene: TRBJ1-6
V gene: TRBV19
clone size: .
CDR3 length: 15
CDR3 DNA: TGTGCCAGTAAAACAGGGGCGGGCTATAATTCGCCCCTCCACTTT
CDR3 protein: CASKTGAGYNSPLHF

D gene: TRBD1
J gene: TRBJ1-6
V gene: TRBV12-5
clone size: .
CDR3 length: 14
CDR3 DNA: TGTGCTAGTGCCCACGGGACAGAGAATTCACCCCTCCACTTT
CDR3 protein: CASAHGTENSPLHF

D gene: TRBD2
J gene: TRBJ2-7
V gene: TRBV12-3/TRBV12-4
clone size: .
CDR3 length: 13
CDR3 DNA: TGTGCCAGCAGTCCGGGGAGGGCCTACGAGCAGTACTTC
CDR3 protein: CASSPGRAYEQYF

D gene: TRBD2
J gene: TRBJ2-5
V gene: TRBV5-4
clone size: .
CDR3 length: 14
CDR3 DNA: TGTGCCAGCAGCTTAGCGGGGGGGCAAGAGACCCAGTACTTC
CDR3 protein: CASSLAGGQETQYF

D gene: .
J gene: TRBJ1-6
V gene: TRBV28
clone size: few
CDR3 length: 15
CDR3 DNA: TGTGCCAGCAGTACCTCCGGGGGGGATAATTCACCCCTCCACTTT
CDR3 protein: CASSTSGGDNSPLHF

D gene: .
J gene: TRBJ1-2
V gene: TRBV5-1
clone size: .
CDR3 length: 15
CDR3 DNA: TGCGCCAGCAGCTTGGCTGCAGGGACTAACTATGGCTACACCTTC
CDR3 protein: CASSLAAGTNYGYTF

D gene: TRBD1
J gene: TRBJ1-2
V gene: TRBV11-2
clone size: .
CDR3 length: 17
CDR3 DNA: TGTGCCAGCAGCTTGGCTCCCCGGGGGACAGGGGCATCTGGCTACACCTTC
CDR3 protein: CASSLAPRGTGASGYTF

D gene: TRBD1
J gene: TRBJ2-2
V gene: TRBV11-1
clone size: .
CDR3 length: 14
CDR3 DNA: TGTGCCAGCAGCTTAGGGACAGGGCCCGGGGAGCTGTTTTTT
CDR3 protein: CASSLGTGPGELFF

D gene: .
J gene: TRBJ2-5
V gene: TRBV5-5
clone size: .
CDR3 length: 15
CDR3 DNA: TGTGCCAGCAGCCGCCTTCAGGGGTCTGGGGAGACCCAGTACTTC
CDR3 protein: CASSRLQGSGETQYF

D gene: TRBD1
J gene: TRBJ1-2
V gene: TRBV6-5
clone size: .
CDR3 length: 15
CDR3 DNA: TGTGCCAGCAGTTACCAGGGGACAGGGAACGAGGGCTACACCTTC
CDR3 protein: CASSYQGTGNEGYTF

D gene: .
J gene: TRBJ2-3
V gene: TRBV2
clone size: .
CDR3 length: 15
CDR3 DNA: TGTGCCAGCAGTGCGCCCAGAGACCAGGGAGGCACGCAGTATTTT
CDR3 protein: CASSAPRDQGGTQYF